These T cell receptor beta chains were read from a single sample in a study of T cell repertoires in cytomegalovirus infection. TCRdb analysed the reads with MiXCR anew, one entry per CDR3 protein. The profile shows a few hundred thousand distinct CDR3 sequences, roughly 34% of them singletons. Their specific antigens are unknown. Sequenced material: cultured PBMCs, taken from culture after CMV antigen stimulation. The receptors were gathered from a human donor in good health (CMV status not recorded). Some clones in this sample may be carry-over from other donors' samples. CDR3s include the opening cysteine and the closing phenylalanine or tryptophan. Fields, in order: J gene, clone size, D gene, V gene, CDR3 DNA, CDR3 protein. A D gene is named only where the DNA matches it firmly. Not all rows give a size; the values are once, few, many and, for expanded clones, a class.

J gene: TRBJ1-2
clone size: .
D gene: .
V gene: TRBV7-8
CDR3 DNA: TGTGCCAGCAGCTTTTCCCCGGACAGCCCCTATGGCTACACCTTC
CDR3 protein: CASSFSPDSPYGYTF

J gene: TRBJ1-6
clone size: once
D gene: .
V gene: TRBV28
CDR3 DNA: TGTGCCATCAGCAGCTCCGGGAGCTTAGATTCACCCCTCCACTTT
CDR3 protein: CAISSSGSLDSPLHF

J gene: TRBJ1-4
clone size: .
D gene: TRBD1
V gene: TRBV5-1
CDR3 DNA: TGCGCCAGCAGCCCTGGGACAGATAATGAAAAACTGTTTTTT
CDR3 protein: CASSPGTDNEKLFF

J gene: TRBJ2-7
clone size: .
D gene: TRBD2
V gene: TRBV28
CDR3 DNA: TGTGCCAGCAGTATGAGCGGGAGATCCCTCTACGAGCAGTACTTC
CDR3 protein: CASSMSGRSLYEQYF

J gene: TRBJ2-5
clone size: .
D gene: .
V gene: TRBV11-2
CDR3 DNA: TGTGCCAGCACCCCTCGCTGGGGCCGGGAGACCCAGTACTTC
CDR3 protein: CASTPRWGRETQYF

J gene: TRBJ2-1
clone size: few
D gene: TRBD2
V gene: TRBV18
CDR3 DNA: TGTGCCAGCTCACCAGTATCGTCTAGCGGGAGAAATGAGCAGTTCTTC
CDR3 protein: CASSPVSSSGRNEQFF

J gene: TRBJ1-1
clone size: few
D gene: .
V gene: TRBV19
CDR3 DNA: TGTGCCAGTAGTATGGGCAGGACGAACACTGAAGCTTTCTTT
CDR3 protein: CASSMGRTNTEAFF

J gene: TRBJ2-7
clone size: .
D gene: TRBD1
V gene: TRBV28
CDR3 DNA: TGTGCCAGCAGGAGCGGGACAGGGGGCGTCTACGAGCAGTACTTC
CDR3 protein: CASRSGTGGVYEQYF

J gene: TRBJ2-4
clone size: .
D gene: .
V gene: TRBV6-2/TRBV6-3
CDR3 DNA: TGTGCCAGCAGCCTTGGGACACTCGAGACACTAGCCAAAAACATTCAGTACTTC
CDR3 protein: CASSLGTLETLAKNIQYF

J gene: TRBJ2-2
clone size: .
D gene: TRBD2
V gene: TRBV27
CDR3 DNA: TGTGCCACCTCCTTGGGAGCGGGATGGACCGGGGAGCTGTTTTTT
CDR3 protein: CATSLGAGWTGELFF

J gene: TRBJ1-1
clone size: few
D gene: .
V gene: TRBV5-6
CDR3 DNA: TGTGCCAGCAGCTTGTTTAACACTGAAGCTTTCTTT
CDR3 protein: CASSLFNTEAFF

J gene: TRBJ2-1
clone size: few
D gene: TRBD1
V gene: TRBV6-2/TRBV6-3
CDR3 DNA: TGTGCCAGCAGTTATTGGGCAGGGGGACGGGATGAGCAGTTCTTC
CDR3 protein: CASSYWAGGRDEQFF

J gene: TRBJ2-3
clone size: many
D gene: .
V gene: TRBV28
CDR3 DNA: TGTGCCAGCAGTCCCAACCTAAGCACAGATACGCAGTATTTT
CDR3 protein: CASSPNLSTDTQYF

J gene: TRBJ1-1
clone size: .
D gene: .
V gene: TRBV7-9
CDR3 DNA: TGTGCCAGCAGGCCCTACCGGGATGAGTTGAACACTGAAGCTTTCTTT
CDR3 protein: CASRPYRDELNTEAFF

J gene: TRBJ1-1
clone size: .
D gene: .
V gene: TRBV5-1
CDR3 DNA: TGCGCCAGCAGCTTGGAGGGAAAGTTGTCAAATGAAGCTTTCTTT
CDR3 protein: CASSLEGKLSNEAFF

J gene: TRBJ2-2
clone size: few
D gene: .
V gene: TRBV28
CDR3 DNA: TGTGCCAGCAGTTTTTGGGACGGAAACACCGGGGAGCTGTTTTTT
CDR3 protein: CASSFWDGNTGELFF

J gene: TRBJ2-3
clone size: few
D gene: .
V gene: TRBV6-5
CDR3 DNA: TGTGCCAGCAGTTACTTTGGCCTAGGGGCAGATACGCAGTATTTT
CDR3 protein: CASSYFGLGADTQYF

J gene: TRBJ1-1
clone size: .
D gene: .
V gene: TRBV5-1
CDR3 DNA: TGCGCCAGCAGCTCAGGCATGGGGGGAGCTGAAGCTTTCTTT
CDR3 protein: CASSSGMGGAEAFF

J gene: TRBJ1-2
clone size: once
D gene: TRBD1
V gene: TRBV4-2
CDR3 DNA: TGTGCCAGCAGCCGAAACAGGGGGCAAGACTATGGCTACACCTTC
CDR3 protein: CASSRNRGQDYGYTF

J gene: TRBJ1-6
clone size: few
D gene: .
V gene: TRBV28
CDR3 DNA: TGTGCCAGCAGTTGGAGTAACTCCTATAATTCACCCCTCCACTTT
CDR3 protein: CASSWSNSYNSPLHF

J gene: TRBJ2-1
clone size: many
D gene: TRBD1
V gene: TRBV7-8
CDR3 DNA: TGTGCCAGCAGCCGAACGGACAGGGTTGAGTGGGATGAGCAGTTCTTC
CDR3 protein: CASSRTDRVEWDEQFF

J gene: TRBJ1-5
clone size: .
D gene: TRBD1
V gene: TRBV6-1
CDR3 DNA: TGTGCCAGCAGTCCCGGGACAGGGGGCCAGCCCCAGCATTTT
CDR3 protein: CASSPGTGGQPQHF

J gene: TRBJ2-7
clone size: few
D gene: .
V gene: TRBV7-2
CDR3 DNA: TGTGCCAGCAGCCCAGCAGGGAGGTACGAGCAGTACTTC
CDR3 protein: CASSPAGRYEQYF

J gene: TRBJ2-2
clone size: .
D gene: .
V gene: TRBV24-1
CDR3 DNA: TGTGCCACCAGAGATCCCCCTAACACAGCGAACACCGGGGAGCTGTTTTTT
CDR3 protein: CATRDPPNTANTGELFF

J gene: TRBJ2-7
clone size: .
D gene: TRBD2
V gene: TRBV7-2
CDR3 DNA: TGTGCCAGCAGCAATCCAAACAGCGGGAGACACTACGAGCAGTACTTC
CDR3 protein: CASSNPNSGRHYEQYF

J gene: TRBJ1-4
clone size: few
D gene: .
V gene: TRBV15
CDR3 DNA: TGTGCCACCAGCAGAGATTTTAACTCAGCGACTAATGAAAAACTGTTTTTT
CDR3 protein: CATSRDFNSATNEKLFF

J gene: TRBJ2-4
clone size: .
D gene: .
V gene: TRBV2
CDR3 DNA: TGTGCCAGCAGCCCACGGGAGACCCTAACCAAAAACATTCAGTACTTC
CDR3 protein: CASSPRETLTKNIQYF

J gene: TRBJ2-3
clone size: few
D gene: .
V gene: TRBV4-3
CDR3 DNA: TGCGCCAGCAGCCAAGAATTGTCTAGCACAGATACGCAGTATTTT
CDR3 protein: CASSQELSSTDTQYF

J gene: TRBJ1-1
clone size: .
D gene: TRBD1
V gene: TRBV6-5
CDR3 DNA: TGTGCCAGCAGTTACGGGGGACAGGGGGCTCGTGGTACTGAAGCTTTCTTT
CDR3 protein: CASSYGGQGARGTEAFF

J gene: TRBJ1-1
clone size: many
D gene: .
V gene: TRBV6-6
CDR3 DNA: TGTGCCAGCAGTTACGCAGAAAACACTGAAGCTTTCTTT
CDR3 protein: CASSYAENTEAFF

J gene: TRBJ1-1
clone size: .
D gene: TRBD1
V gene: TRBV19
CDR3 DNA: TGTGCCAGTATTCGGACAGGAAAAATGAACACTGAGGCTTTCTTT
CDR3 protein: CASIRTGKMNTEAFF

J gene: TRBJ2-5
clone size: .
D gene: .
V gene: TRBV7-6
CDR3 DNA: TGTGCCAGCAGCTTAGACTATGGAGGACAAGAGACCCAGTACTTC
CDR3 protein: CASSLDYGGQETQYF

J gene: TRBJ2-1
clone size: many
D gene: TRBD2
V gene: TRBV7-9
CDR3 DNA: TGTGCCAGCAGCCCTGGACTAGCGGGGGCCCAAGGGGAGCAGTTCTTC
CDR3 protein: CASSPGLAGAQGEQFF

J gene: TRBJ2-7
clone size: few
D gene: TRBD2
V gene: TRBV15
CDR3 DNA: TGTGCCACCAGCCCTAGCGGGAAGTCCTACGAGCAGTACTTC
CDR3 protein: CATSPSGKSYEQYF

J gene: TRBJ2-1
clone size: few
D gene: TRBD1
V gene: TRBV11-3
CDR3 DNA: TGTGCCAGCAGCCTGGCCGGGACAGGGGGCAATGAGCAGTTCTTC
CDR3 protein: CASSLAGTGGNEQFF

J gene: TRBJ1-6
clone size: .
D gene: TRBD1
V gene: TRBV6-8
CDR3 DNA: TGTGCCAGCAGTTATGACAGGGTGGATTCACCCCTCCACTTT
CDR3 protein: CASSYDRVDSPLHF

J gene: TRBJ1-1
clone size: .
D gene: TRBD1
V gene: TRBV12-5
CDR3 DNA: TGTGCTAGTGGAAAAGGACAGGGACGGACTGAAGCTTTCTTT
CDR3 protein: CASGKGQGRTEAFF

J gene: TRBJ2-2
clone size: .
D gene: .
V gene: TRBV6-2/TRBV6-3
CDR3 DNA: TGTGCCAGCAGGCCCCGGTTGACCGGGGAGCTGTTTTTT
CDR3 protein: CASRPRLTGELFF

J gene: TRBJ1-1
clone size: .
D gene: .
V gene: TRBV7-2
CDR3 DNA: TGTGCCAGCAGCCCGACTGAGACGTTGAACACTGAAGCTTTCTTT
CDR3 protein: CASSPTETLNTEAFF

J gene: TRBJ2-3
clone size: .
D gene: .
V gene: TRBV20-1
CDR3 DNA: TGCAGCCCCTCCGGCTACTCTAGCACAGATACGCAGTATTTT
CDR3 protein: CSPSGYSSTDTQYF

J gene: TRBJ1-2
clone size: many
D gene: TRBD1
V gene: TRBV7-2
CDR3 DNA: TGTGCCAGCAGCTCCATGAGCACCGGGACAGGGGGCGGCTACACCTTC
CDR3 protein: CASSSMSTGTGGGYTF